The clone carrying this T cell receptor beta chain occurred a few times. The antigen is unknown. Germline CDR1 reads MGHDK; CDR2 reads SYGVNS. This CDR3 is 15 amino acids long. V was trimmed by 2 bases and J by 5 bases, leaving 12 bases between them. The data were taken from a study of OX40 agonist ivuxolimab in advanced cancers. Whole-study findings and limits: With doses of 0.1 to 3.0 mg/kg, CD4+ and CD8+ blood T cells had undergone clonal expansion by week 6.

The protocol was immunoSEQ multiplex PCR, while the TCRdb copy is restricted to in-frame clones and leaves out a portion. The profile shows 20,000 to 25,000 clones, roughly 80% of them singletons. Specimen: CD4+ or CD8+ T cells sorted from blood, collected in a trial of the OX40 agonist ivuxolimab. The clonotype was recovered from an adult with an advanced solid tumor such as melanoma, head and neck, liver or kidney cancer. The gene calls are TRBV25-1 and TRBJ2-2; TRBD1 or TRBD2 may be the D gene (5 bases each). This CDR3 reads CASSETGLETGELFF. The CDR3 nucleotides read TGTGCCAGCAGTGAAACGGGGCTCGAGACCGGGGAGCTGTTTTTT.